This is a list of T cell receptor beta chains from one sample in a study of cytomegalovirus exposure and HLA in healthy donors. The assay was immunoSEQ multiplex PCR, and TCRdb's table has in-frame clones only and misses some. The table records some 200,000 clones, around 84% of them present only once. The sequenced material came from PBMCs. All receptors derive from a young woman in good health and CMV-seropositive. Both conserved end residues are part of each CDR3. D genes are given only for firm matches. Size values are once, few and many counts, or a class for expanded clones, and some rows have none.

>NA|TRBV2|NA|TRBJ1-3
CASSEGHYAGNTIYF
TGTGCCAGCAGTGAGGGGCACTACGCTGGAAACACCATATATTTT
>few|TRBV19|NA|TRBJ1-4
CASRPDTHEKLFF
TGTGCCAGTAGACCAGACACTCATGAAAAACTGTTTTTT
>NA|TRBV5-1|NA|TRBJ2-2
CASSLSTGVGTGELFF
TGCGCCAGCAGCTTGTCTACGGGAGTTGGTACCGGGGAGCTGTTTTTT
>NA|TRBV9|TRBD2|TRBJ2-1
CASSNGLAGVNEQFF
TGTGCCAGCAGCAATGGACTAGCGGGAGTCAATGAGCAGTTCTTC
>once|TRBV6-5|TRBD1|TRBJ2-6
CASRQGNSGANVLTF
TGTGCCAGCAGACAGGGGAACTCTGGGGCCAACGTCCTGACTTTC
>NA|TRBV28|NA|TRBJ1-2
CASSAAGRNGYTF
TGTGCCAGCAGTGCCGCGGGGCGGAATGGCTACACCTTC
>NA|TRBV29-1|NA|TRBJ2-7
CSPTHTSHMRGIEQYF
TGCAGCCCAACACACACCTCCCACATGCGGGGTATCGAGCAGTACTTC
>NA|TRBV29-1|NA|TRBJ2-5
CSVELILQETQYF
TGCAGCGTTGAGCTCATACTTCAAGAGACCCAGTACTTC
>NA|TRBV5-1|TRBD1|TRBJ1-2
CASSLGQGFEFGYTF
TGCGCCAGCAGCCTAGGACAGGGGTTTGAGTTTGGCTACACCTTC
>NA|TRBV9|TRBD1|TRBJ2-7
CASTGQGANSYEQYF
TGTGCCAGCACGGGACAGGGGGCTAACTCCTACGAGCAGTACTTC
>NA|TRBV6-6|TRBD1|TRBJ2-6
CASSFNRGAGANVLTF
TGTGCCAGCAGTTTTAACAGGGGAGCAGGGGCCAACGTCCTGACTTTC
>NA|TRBV13|NA|TRBJ1-2
CASGGEDGYTF
TGTGCCAGCGGCGGGGAGGATGGCTACACCTTC
>NA|TRBV28|NA|TRBJ2-3
CASSPRDTQYF
TGTGCCAGCAGTCCCCGGGATACGCAGTATTTT
>once|TRBV11-2|TRBD1|TRBJ2-7
CASSLGQGGEQYF
TGTGCCAGCAGCTTAGGACAGGGCGGCGAGCAGTACTTC
>NA|TRBV2|NA|TRBJ1-1
CASLGASEVAEAFF
TGTGCCAGCTTAGGGGCCTCAGAGGTCGCTGAAGCTTTCTTT
>NA|TRBV5-1|NA|TRBJ2-7
CASSLAVVPYEQYF
TGCGCCAGCAGCTTGGCCGTCGTTCCTTACGAGCAGTACTTC
>once|TRBV2|NA|TRBJ1-5
CASSERTISNQPQHF
TGTGCCAGCAGCGAGCGCACCATTAGCAATCAGCCCCAGCATTTT
>many|TRBV6-1|TRBD2|TRBJ2-1
CASNRREGHGEQFF
TGTGCCAGCAATAGGAGGGAGGGCCATGGGGAGCAGTTCTTC
>NA|TRBV28|TRBD1|TRBJ2-7
CASSTIRDSPYEQYF
TGTGCCAGCTCAACCATCAGGGACAGCCCATACGAGCAGTACTTC
>NA|TRBV7-2|TRBD2|TRBJ2-1
CASSLFKGLAGEGREQFF
TGTGCCAGCAGCCTATTCAAGGGACTAGCGGGAGAAGGGCGAGAGCAGTTCTTC
>NA|TRBV11-2|TRBD2|TRBJ2-1
CASSVRTSRNEQFF
TGTGCCAGCAGCGTCCGGACTAGCCGCAATGAGCAGTTCTTC
>NA|TRBV7-8|NA|TRBJ1-2
CASSLAEPAGYTF
TGTGCCAGCAGCTTAGCGGAGCCGGCTGGCTACACCTTC
>NA|TRBV2|NA|TRBJ2-1
CASSPLLGGSYNEQFF
TGTGCCAGCAGCCCACTATTGGGGGGCTCCTACAATGAGCAGTTCTTC
>NA|TRBV5-1|NA|TRBJ1-2
CASSRFGRDSDGYTF
TGCGCCAGCAGCCGTTTCGGACGGGACTCAGATGGCTACACCTTC
>NA|TRBV7-9|TRBD1|TRBJ1-1
CASSAGTGPTNTEAFF
TGTGCCAGCAGCGCCGGGACAGGGCCGACGAACACTGAAGCTTTCTTT
>NA|TRBV7-2|TRBD1|TRBJ2-7
CASSSLGDRLFHEQYF
TGTGCCAGCAGCTCCCTAGGGGACAGGCTTTTCCACGAGCAGTACTTC
>many|TRBV7-9|TRBD1|TRBJ2-7
CASSLAPGQGGYEQYF
TGTGCCAGCAGCTTGGCGCCGGGACAGGGGGGCTACGAGCAGTACTTC
>NA|TRBV7-3|TRBD2|TRBJ2-1
CASSLGTSGINEQFF
TGTGCCAGCAGCTTGGGGACTAGCGGGATCAATGAGCAGTTCTTC
>few|TRBV28|NA|TRBJ2-7
CASSLRLGKQDEQYF
TGTGCCAGCAGTTTACGCCTGGGGAAACAGGACGAGCAGTACTTC
>NA|TRBV5-1|TRBD1|TRBJ2-7
CASSPSRGTGSHEQYF
TGCGCCAGCAGCCCGAGCAGAGGGACAGGGAGCCACGAGCAGTACTTC
>NA|TRBV10-3|TRBD1|TRBJ1-1
CAISRQGRMNTEAFF
TGTGCCATCAGTAGACAGGGTCGCATGAACACTGAAGCTTTCTTT
>NA|TRBV4-1|TRBD1|TRBJ1-2
CASSQDISGGGYTF
TGCGCCAGCAGCCAAGATATATCAGGGGGTGGCTACACCTTC
>NA|TRBV6-1|NA|TRBJ2-2
CASSGGGGHHGELFF
TGTGCCAGCAGTGGTGGGGGGGGGCACCACGGGGAGCTGTTTTTT
>NA|TRBV27|NA|TRBJ2-7
CASSFYSGNYEQYF
TGTGCCAGCAGTTTTTACAGCGGAAACTACGAGCAGTACTTC
>NA|TRBV10-3|TRBD1|TRBJ1-1
CAIMRRDSFQAFF
TGTGCCATCATGCGCCGGGACAGCTTCCAAGCTTTCTTT
>NA|TRBV29-1|NA|TRBJ2-2
CSVYSVESSGELFF
TGCAGCGTGTACTCTGTAGAATCCTCCGGGGAGCTGTTTTTT
>NA|TRBV5-4|TRBD2|TRBJ2-6
CASSLAGGAGANVLTF
TGTGCCAGCAGCCTCGCTGGGGGGGCTGGGGCCAACGTCCTGACTTTC
>NA|TRBV6-1|NA|TRBJ1-5
CASSENRQPQHF
TGTGCCAGCAGTGAAAATCGTCAGCCCCAGCATTTT
>NA|TRBV28|TRBD1|TRBJ1-2
CASSFNLIDPGGQGADGYTF
TGTGCCAGCAGTTTTAATCTGATTGATCCCGGCGGACAGGGAGCCGATGGCTACACCTTC
>NA|TRBV5-1|TRBD1|TRBJ1-2
CASSSPGQGAWGYTF
TGCGCCAGCAGCTCACCGGGACAGGGGGCCTGGGGCTACACCTTC
>once|TRBV9|TRBD2|TRBJ2-3
CASSGLAGTDTQYF
TGTGCCAGCAGTGGACTAGCGGGAACAGATACGCAGTATTTT
>NA|TRBV2|TRBD2|TRBJ2-3
CASSERAGLGDTQYF
TGTGCCAGCAGTGAAAGAGCGGGACTAGGGGATACGCAGTATTTT
>NA|TRBV5-1|NA|TRBJ1-2
CASSPTVNYGYTF
TGCGCCAGCAGCCCTACAGTTAACTATGGCTACACCTTC
>NA|TRBV27|TRBD1|TRBJ2-1
CASSLGPLGQYDNEQFF
TGTGCCAGCAGTTTAGGGCCCTTGGGACAGTACGACAATGAGCAGTTCTTC
>NA|TRBV27|TRBD1|TRBJ1-1
CASSQRTGVEAFF
TGTGCCAGCAGTCAAAGGACAGGGGTAGAAGCTTTCTTT
>NA|TRBV5-1|NA|TRBJ2-3
CASSLAGGSSTDTQYF
TGCGCCAGCAGCTTGGCCGGGGGATCTAGCACAGATACGCAGTATTTT
>NA|TRBV27|NA|TRBJ2-7
CASSLAGDTYEQYF
TGTGCCAGCAGTTTAGCCGGGGACACCTACGAGCAGTACTTC
>NA|TRBV28|TRBD2|TRBJ2-1
CASTLGGRGYNEQFF
TGTGCCAGCACCCTGGGGGGGAGGGGCTACAATGAGCAGTTCTTC
>NA|TRBV5-4|NA|TRBJ2-7
CAGSAGTFYEQYF
TGTGCCGGGAGTGCGGGGACTTTCTACGAGCAGTACTTC
>NA|TRBV5-1|NA|TRBJ1-2
CASKMVEGSGYTF
TGCGCCAGCAAAATGGTCGAGGGTAGTGGCTACACCTTC